The 30 T cell receptor beta chains below were found in one sample sequenced in a study of T cell responses to AZD1222 COVID-19 vaccine. Assay used: immunoSEQ multiplex PCR; TCRdb lists only in-frame clones, some missing. The repertoire includes about 56,000 clones, 86% of them detected once, and less than 8.5% sits in the top ten. The starting material was peripheral blood, obtained 28 days after the second AZD1222 dose. Receptors originate from an adult who received the AZD1222 COVID-19 vaccine.

This clone was counted between two and nine times. CDR3 DNA: TGTGCCAGCAGCCCCGTACAGGGTAGCTATGGCTACACCTTC. It specifies CASSPVQGSYGYTF. The rearrangement joins TRBV5-4 to TRBJ1-2; D might be TRBD1 (6 bases). Germline V gene data show CDR1 as SGHNT and CDR2 as YYREEE (reference sequence). Trimming pared 4 bases from V and 4 bases from J, leaving 14 bases between. This CDR3 has 14 amino acids.

V usage is TRBV9 and J usage is TRBJ1-2; tentatively, D is TRBD1 (6 bases). The CDR3 runs to 15 residues. The V end was cut by 3 bases, the J end by 4 bases, with 16 bases between. In germline, CDR1 is SGDLS, CDR2 YYNGEE. This chain's CDR3 is CASSAEGVGTYGYTF. CDR3 nucleotide sequence: TGTGCCAGCAGCGCCGAGGGGGTAGGGACCTATGGCTACACCTTC.

The chain uses TRBV9 and TRBJ2-1; D gene unclear. Germline V lookup: CDR1 SGDLS, CDR2 YYNGEE. The V gene lost 1 base and the J gene lost 6 bases, with 8 bases spanning the gap. The CDR3 is made up of 13 amino acids. CDR3 protein: CASSVLASNEQFF. CDR3 nucleotide sequence: TGTGCCAGCAGCGTATTAGCTTCCAATGAGCAGTTCTTC.

J is TRBJ2-3 and V is TRBV28; no firm D call. This CDR3 is 14 amino acids long. V gave up 5 bases and J gave up 6 bases, with 15 bases separating them. Germline V lookup: CDR1 MDHEN, CDR2 SYDVKM. The CDR3 DNA follows: TGTGCCAGCAGTGGCGCTCACCGCCTGGATACGCAGTATTTT. Amino acids: CASSGAHRLDTQYF.

This clone was observed a handful of times. The gene calls are TRBV18 and TRBJ1-1, with D maybe TRBD1 (5 bases). The CDR3 consists of 15 residues. Per the germline V gene, CDR1 is KGHSH and CDR2 is LQKENI. V was shortened by 3 bases and J by 1 base, with 12 bases between the two germline ends. CDR3 nucleotide sequence: TGTGCCAGCTCACCCCTAGGGACGGCGAACACTGAAGCTTTCTTT. Amino acids: CASSPLGTANTEAFF.

This clone was detected only once. The rearrangement joins TRBV5-1 to TRBJ2-3; 11 nucleotides agree with TRBD2. V gave up 8 bases and J gave up 2 bases; unmatched junction bases: 4. Per the germline V gene, CDR1 is SGHRS and CDR2 is YFSETQ. The CDR3 has 14 residues. This CDR3 is CASLAGGLTDTQYF. CDR3 DNA sequence: TGCGCCAGTCTAGCGGGAGGCCTCACAGATACGCAGTATTTT.

V is TRBV6-5 and J is TRBJ1-2, with 11 bases identical to TRBD1. V lost 7 bases, J lost 6 bases, and 4 bases stayed unmatched. The germline V gene encodes CDR1 MNHEY and CDR2 SVGAGI. The CDR3 is made up of 13 amino acids. The DNA of the CDR3 is TGTGCCAGCAAATCGGGACAGGGGGATGGCTACACCTTC. Amino acid sequence: CASKSGQGDGYTF.

The chain employs TRBV7-2 and TRBJ2-5, with TRBD2 matching 7 bases. CDR1 and CDR2 from the germline V gene are SGHTA and FQGNSA. Trimming cost V 10 bases and J 1 base; bases outside gene matches: 12. The CDR3 sequence is 15 residues long. The CDR3 sequence: CATRRTRGSQETQYF. The CDR3 coding sequence is TGTGCCACTCGAAGGACTAGAGGGAGCCAAGAGACCCAGTACTTC. Full variable domain (outside the CDR3, taken from reference TRBV7-2 and TRBJ2-5): GAGVSQSPSNKVTEKGKDVELRCDPISGHTALYWYRQSLGQGLEFLIYFQGNSAPDKSGLPSDRFSAERTGGSVSTLTIQRTQQEDSAVYLCATRRTRGSQETQYFGPGTRLLVL.

Here the CDR3 reads CASSLRITGGDYGYTF. In nucleotides, the CDR3 is TGTGCCAGCAGCTTACGAATAACAGGGGGAGACTATGGCTACACCTTC. The chain carries TRBV11-2 and TRBJ1-2, with 8 nucleotides matching TRBD1. The V and J ends lost 2 bases and 3 bases, in that order; junction bases with no gene match: 8. The CDR3 is 16 residues long. Germline V gene sequence: CDR1 SGHAT, CDR2 FQNNGV.

This clone was observed a single time. This sequence joins TRBV6-5 and TRBJ2-3, with D possibly matching TRBD2 (5 bases). V lost 0 bases and J lost 11, with 18 bases in between. CDR3 length: 15 residues. CDR1 MNHEY and CDR2 SVGAGI come from the germline V gene. This CDR3 reads CASSYSWHGMREQYF. The DNA for the CDR3 is TGTGCCAGCAGTTACTCGTGGCACGGGATGAGGGAGCAGTATTTT.

The genes are TRBV5-4 and TRBJ1-2; perhaps TRBD1 as D (6 bases). CDR3 size: 14 residues. Germline assignment: CDR1 SGHNT and CDR2 YYREEE (reference sequence). V was cut by 4 bases and J by 6 bases, with 16 bases left in between. CDR3 coding DNA: TGTGCCAGCAGCGTCGACAGGTTCCCTGATGGCTACACCTTC. This codes for CASSVDRFPDGYTF. Full variable domain (missing parts from reference TRBV5-4 and TRBJ1-2): ETGVTQSPTHLIKTRGQQVTLRCSSQSGHNTVSWYQQALGQGPQFIFQYYREEENGRGNFPPRFSGLQFPNYSSELNVNALELDDSALYLCASSVDRFPDGYTFGSGTRLTVV.

V usage is TRBV19 and J usage is TRBJ1-2, with D possibly TRBD1 on 6 matching bases. Trimming took off 5 bases at V and 6 bases at J, with 16 bases between the two ends. The CDR3 is made up of 14 amino acids. Looked up from germline, CDR1 is LNHDA and CDR2 is SQIVND (reference sequence). The CDR3 spells CASSLGRGSNGYTF. Here the CDR3 DNA reads TGTGCCAGTAGTCTGGGCAGGGGATCGAATGGCTACACCTTC.

This clone has only a few counts. The V and J genes are TRBV4-2 and TRBJ1-6; D not resolved. CDR3 length: 15 amino acids. Germline lookup yields CDR1 LGHNA and CDR2 YNFKEQ. V lost 0 bases and J lost 10, with 13 bases in between. CDR3 sequence (DNA): TGTGCCAGCAGCCAAGATCGTAGGGATGGGTCACCCCTCCACTTT. Residues: CASSQDRRDGSPLHF.

This clone appeared a few times. V usage is TRBV6-6 and J usage is TRBJ2-7; the match to TRBD1 covers 8 bases. V was clipped by 8 bases and J by 2 bases; unmatched bases: 5. CDR1 is MNHNY, CDR2 SVGAGI, per germline (reference sequence). CDR3 length: 13 residues. The DNA for the CDR3 is TGTGCCAGCTCGGGACAGGCAACCTACGAGCAGTACTTC. Residues: CASSGQATYEQYF.

The chain carries TRBV11-1 and TRBJ1-3; D is unclear. The CDR3 length is 12 residues. In germline, CDR1 is SGHAT, CDR2 FQDESV (reference sequence). Trimming left V 5 bases short and J 9 bases short, with 11 bases between. As DNA, the CDR3 is TGTGCCAGCAGCGTGGATTACGGCACCATATATTTT. Translating gives CASSVDYGTIYF.

The rearrangement uses TRBV5-1 and TRBJ1-2; the D is unclear. CDR3 length: 11 amino acids. The germline V gene has CDR1 SGHRS and CDR2 YFSETQ. Trimming shortened V by 7 bases and J by 6 bases, and 10 bases separated the two germline ends. CDR3 residues: CASGETDGYTF. The CDR3 bases are TGCGCCAGCGGAGAAACGGATGGCTACACCTTC.

V and J are TRBV7-9 and TRBJ2-5; D possibly uses TRBD1 or TRBD2 (5 bases each). This CDR3 has 15 amino acids. V lost 1 base and J lost 5, with 14 bases in between. The germline V gene has CDR1 SEHNR and CDR2 FQNEAQ (reference sequence). CDR3 sequence reads: CASSLVSGTKETQYF. The CDR3 DNA reads as TGTGCCAGCAGCTTAGTATCGGGGACGAAGGAGACCCAGTACTTC.

The genes are TRBV24-1 and TRBJ2-5; 9 bases align to TRBD1. CDR1 and CDR2 (germline): KGHDR, SFDVKD. This CDR3 is built from 15 residues. V trimming: 5 bases; J trimming: 4 bases; junction bases outside the gene matches: 7. The CDR3 DNA reads as TGTGCCACCAGTGCCCAGGGACAGGGTGGAGAGACCCAGTACTTC. Protein sequence: CATSAQGQGGETQYF.

The rearrangement links TRBV6-2 or TRBV6-3 to TRBJ2-2; the match to TRBD2 covers 12 bases. The CDR3 length is 17 residues. CDR1 is MNHEY and CDR2 is SVGEGT in the germline V gene. The trim removed 2 bases at V and 6 bases at J, leaving 7 bases unmatched. Here the CDR3 reads CASSYPLAGGPPGELFF. DNA of the CDR3: TGTGCCAGCAGTTACCCTCTAGCGGGAGGGCCACCCGGGGAGCTGTTTTTT.

This sequence joins TRBV30 and TRBJ1-5; tentatively, D is TRBD1 (6 bases). Germline V gene lookup returns CDR1 GTSNPN and CDR2 SVGIG (reference sequence). The V and J ends lost 4 bases and 0 bases respectively, with 13 bases between them. This CDR3 is 15 amino acids long. DNA for the CDR3: TGTGCCTGGACCCCAGGGGCGTATAGCAATCAGCCCCAGCATTTT. Amino acid sequence: CAWTPGAYSNQPQHF.

V gene TRBV6-6 combines with J gene TRBJ2-3; 12 nucleotides align to TRBD1. Per germline, CDR1 MNHNY and CDR2 SVGAGI (reference sequence). The CDR3 covers 20 residues. Trimming at V came to 5 bases and at J to 8 bases, leaving 23 bases not matched to a gene. The CDR3 here is CASSPSWGQGARGESGTQYF. CDR3 DNA sequence: TGTGCCAGCAGTCCTAGCTGGGGACAGGGGGCACGCGGTGAGTCCGGTACGCAGTATTTT.

The V call is TRBV6-5, the J call TRBJ2-2; D remains ambiguous. The V end lost 1 base, the J end lost 4 bases, and 7 bases lay between the germline ends. The CDR3 runs to 14 residues. In germline, CDR1 is MNHEY, CDR2 SVGAGI. The CDR3 reads CASSYYGGTGELFF. Written as DNA, the CDR3 is TGTGCCAGCAGTTACTACGGCGGCACCGGGGAGCTGTTTTTT.

This clone appeared a single time. The J gene is TRBJ2-1, the V gene TRBV5-1, with D maybe TRBD2 (6 bases). Germline CDR1 is SGHRS and CDR2 is YFSETQ. The V end was cut by 1 base, the J end by 0 bases, with 11 bases between. The length of the CDR3 is 16 residues. CDR3 DNA sequence: TGCGCCAGCAGCTTGTCAGGCGGGAACTCCTACAATGAGCAGTTCTTC. Translated: CASSLSGGNSYNEQFF.

This chain connects TRBV9 to TRBJ2-1, with 8 bases aligning to TRBD2. This CDR3 is built from 15 residues. V dropped 5 bases and J dropped 0; count of bases not matched to a gene: 4. Germline loops: CDR1 SGDLS, CDR2 YYNGEE. The CDR3 bases are TGTGCCAGCAGTTTAGCGGGGCCCTCCTACAATGAGCAGTTCTTC. This gives the protein CASSLAGPSYNEQFF.

This clone was seen a single time. The rearrangement joins TRBV5-8 to TRBJ1-6; D is perhaps TRBD1 (6 bases). There are 16 residues in the CDR3. V dropped 0 bases and J dropped 9 bases, with 16 bases sitting between them. From germline, CDR1 is SGHTS and CDR2 YDEGEE. CDR3 sequence reads: CASSLDRGGALSPLHF. CDR3 DNA: TGTGCCAGCAGCTTGGACCGAGGGGGGGCTCTTTCACCCCTCCACTTT. The entire variable domain, with the rest obtained from reference TRBV5-8 and TRBJ1-6, is as follows: EAGVTQSPTHLIKTRGQQATLRCSPISGHTSVYWYQQALGLGLQFLLWYDEGEERNRGNFPPRFSGRQFPNYSSELNVNALELEDSALYLCASSLDRGGALSPLHFGNGTRLTVT.

The V gene is TRBV7-8, the J gene TRBJ2-1; D might be TRBD2 (6 bases). The CDR3 runs 16 residues. V lost 5 bases, J lost 2 bases, and 16 bases lay in between. Germline lookup yields CDR1 SGHVS and CDR2 FQNEAQ. The CDR3 reads CASSPAWRGAYNEQFF. CDR3 DNA sequence: TGTGCCAGCAGCCCCGCGTGGCGGGGAGCCTACAATGAGCAGTTCTTC.

The chain couples TRBV6-1 to TRBJ1-6; D is unclear. Germline values: CDR1 MNHNS, CDR2 SASEGT. There are 14 residues in the CDR3. Trimming left V 1 base short and J 10 bases short, with 11 bases between. CDR3 nucleotides: TGTGCCAGCAGTGAAGTCCGTCCCCCCTCACCCCTCCACTTT. It specifies CASSEVRPPSPLHF.

This clone was seen only once. V and J are TRBV6-6 and TRBJ2-7, with 8 bases lining up with TRBD1. The CDR3 extends over 14 amino acids. The J segment lost 0 bases and the V segment lost 6 bases, leaving 4 bases of the junction unmatched. CDR1 and CDR2 (germline): MNHNY, SVGAGI (reference sequence). Here the CDR3 DNA reads TGTGCCAGCAGGAGCAGGGGGCCCTCCTACGAGCAGTACTTC. It encodes CASRSRGPSYEQYF.

The rearrangement links TRBV18 to TRBJ2-7; D gene uncertain. Germline V gene lookup returns CDR1 KGHSH and CDR2 LQKENI. The CDR3 has 16 residues. The V and J ends lost 3 bases and 9 bases respectively, with 24 bases between them. CDR3 amino acids: CASSPSLGQDGIGQYF. As DNA, the CDR3 is TGTGCCAGCTCACCCTCCCTGGGTCAGGATGGTATTGGGCAGTACTTC.

The chain uses TRBV18 and TRBJ2-5; the match to TRBD2 covers 9 bases. Germline CDR1 reads KGHSH; CDR2 reads LQKENI. The V segment lost 3 bases and the J segment 2 bases; nucleotides outside the gene matches: 4. The CDR3 contains 15 residues. The CDR3 nucleotides read TGTGCCAGCTCACCCCCGGGACTAGCTCAAGAGACCCAGTACTTC. This gives the protein CASSPPGLAQETQYF.